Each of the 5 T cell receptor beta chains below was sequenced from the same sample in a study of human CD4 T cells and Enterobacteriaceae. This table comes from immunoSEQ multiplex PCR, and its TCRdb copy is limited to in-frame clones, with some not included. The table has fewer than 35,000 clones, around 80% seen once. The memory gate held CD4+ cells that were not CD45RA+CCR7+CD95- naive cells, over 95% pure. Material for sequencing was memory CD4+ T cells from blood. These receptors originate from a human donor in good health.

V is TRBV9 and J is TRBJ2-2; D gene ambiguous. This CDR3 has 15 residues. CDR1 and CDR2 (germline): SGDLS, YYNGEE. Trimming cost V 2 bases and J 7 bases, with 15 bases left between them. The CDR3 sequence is CASSVTPRVGGELFF. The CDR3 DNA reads TGTGCCAGCAGCGTGACCCCTAGGGTGGGCGGGGAGCTGTTTTTT.

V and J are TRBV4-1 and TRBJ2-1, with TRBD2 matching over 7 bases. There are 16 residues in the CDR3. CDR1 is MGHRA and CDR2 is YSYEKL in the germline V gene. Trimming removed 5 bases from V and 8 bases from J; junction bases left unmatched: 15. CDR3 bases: TGCGCCAGCAGCTCCCGGGGGGTACCGGACGGGGATGAGCAGTTCTTC. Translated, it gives CASSSRGVPDGDEQFF.

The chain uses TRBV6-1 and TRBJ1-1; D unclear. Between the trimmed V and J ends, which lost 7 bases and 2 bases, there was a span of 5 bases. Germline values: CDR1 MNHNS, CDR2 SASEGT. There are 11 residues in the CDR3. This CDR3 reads CASKGNTEAFF. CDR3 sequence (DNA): TGTGCCAGCAAAGGTAACACTGAAGCTTTCTTT.

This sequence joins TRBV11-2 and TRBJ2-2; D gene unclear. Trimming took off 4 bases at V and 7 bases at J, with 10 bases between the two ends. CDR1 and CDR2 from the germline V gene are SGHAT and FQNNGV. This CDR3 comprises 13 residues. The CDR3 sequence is CASSSSESGELFF. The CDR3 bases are TGTGCCAGCAGCTCGTCGGAGAGCGGGGAGCTGTTTTTT.

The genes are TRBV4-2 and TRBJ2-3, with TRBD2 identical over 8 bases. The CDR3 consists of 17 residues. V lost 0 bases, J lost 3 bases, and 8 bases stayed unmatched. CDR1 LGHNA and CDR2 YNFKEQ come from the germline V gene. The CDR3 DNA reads TGTGCCAGCAGCCAAGATCCGCGGGGGGCAAGGACAGATACGCAGTATTTT. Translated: CASSQDPRGARTDTQYF.